Presented here are 25 T cell receptor beta chains from one specimen sequenced in a study of T cells in Graves' hyperthyroidism and ophthalmopathy. Regions amplified from RNA transcripts were the TCR beta CDR3 regions. During a first-round RT-PCR of the TCR CDR3, the HTBI primer set was used. TCRdb analysed the multiplex PCR reads with MiXCR anew, one entry per CDR3 protein. Of 450,000 to 550,000 distinct CDR3 sequences in the sample, roughly a quarter were seen once. The sequencing sample was made of blood. The receptors here all came from a young woman with Graves' ophthalmopathy.

This clonotype was observed at least ten times. V is TRBV5-5 and J is TRBJ1-1; D remains unclear. V was clipped by 0 bases and J by 0 bases, with 3 bases between them. This CDR3 contains 13 residues. In germline, CDR1 is SGHKS, CDR2 YYEKEE (reference sequence). As DNA, the CDR3 is TGTGCCAGCAGCTTGGACATGAACACTGAAGCTTTCTTT. Protein: CASSLDMNTEAFF.

This clonotype has a count of ten or more. This chain joins TRBV4-1 and TRBJ1-5; 7 bases match TRBD1. This CDR3 comprises 16 residues. Germline loops: CDR1 MGHRA, CDR2 YSYEKL. V gave up 2 bases and J gave up 9 bases; unmatched junction bases: 13. CDR3 loop: CASSQLPGQTWAPQHF. CDR3 DNA sequence: TGCGCCAGCAGCCAACTCCCGGGACAGACGTGGGCGCCCCAGCATTTT.

This clonotype was picked up many times. V usage is TRBV6-2 or TRBV6-3 and J usage is TRBJ1-2; D is undetermined. Trimming removed 7 bases from V and 6 bases from J, with 18 bases in between. This CDR3 spans 14 amino acids. Germline CDR1 MNHEY, CDR2 SVGEGT. CDR3 nucleotide sequence: TGTGCCAGCACCCCTGACCTGACTGGGGATGGCTACACCTTC. Amino acids: CASTPDLTGDGYTF.

This clonotype was recorded at least ten times. The J gene is TRBJ2-5, the V gene TRBV7-8, with 8 nucleotides matching TRBD2. In germline, CDR1 is SGHVS, CDR2 FQNEAQ. V shed 5 bases, J shed 4 bases, and the junction held 6 bases outside the gene matches. The CDR3 runs to 14 residues. The DNA of the CDR3 is TGTGCCAGCAGCCAATCCGGGAGGGCAGAGACCCAGTACTTC. The encoded protein is CASSQSGRAETQYF.

The rearrangement uses TRBV9 and TRBJ1-2, with D maybe TRBD1 (5 bases). The germline V and J ends were trimmed by 4 bases and 8 bases, with 18 bases remaining between them. The CDR3 has 14 residues. Germline assignment: CDR1 SGDLS and CDR2 YYNGEE. CDR3 loop: CASSPQSGSRGYTF. Written as DNA, the CDR3 is TGTGCCAGCAGCCCCCAGTCAGGGTCGCGCGGCTACACCTTC.

The chain links TRBV12-3 or TRBV12-4 to TRBJ2-2; 9 nucleotides align to TRBD2. V gave up 5 bases and J gave up 0 bases; unmatched junction bases: 7. The CDR3 totals 17 residues. The CDR3 here is CASSPGAGGPNTGELFF. In nucleotides, the CDR3 is TGTGCCAGCAGTCCCGGGGCGGGGGGGCCGAACACCGGGGAGCTGTTTTTT.

This clonotype was detected many times. The rearrangement links TRBV29-1 to TRBJ1-2; 11 nucleotides match TRBD1. CDR1 is SQVTM and CDR2 is ANQGSEA in the germline V gene. V gave up 7 bases and J gave up 7 bases; unmatched junction bases: 11. The CDR3 contains 14 residues. CDR3 DNA: TGCAGCGATGGGACAGGGGGACTTAGGGGTGGCTACACCTTC. As protein: CSDGTGGLRGGYTF.

The chain employs TRBV20-1 and TRBJ2-5; 9 nucleotides align to TRBD2. The germline CDR1 and CDR2 sequences are DFQATT and SNEGSKA (reference sequence). Germline trimming cut 2 bases from V and 2 bases from J; bases unmatched to any gene: 12. This CDR3 contains 17 residues. The CDR3 protein is CSARSSGGYSPQETQYF. CDR3 DNA sequence: TGCAGTGCTAGAAGTAGCGGGGGATACTCCCCGCAAGAGACCCAGTACTTC.

The table lists this clonotype with many counts. This sequence joins TRBV28 and TRBJ1-1; perhaps TRBD1 as D (6 bases). The CDR3 covers 14 residues. Germline V lookup: CDR1 MDHEN, CDR2 SYDVKM. The V gene lost 6 bases and the J gene lost 1 base, with 12 bases spanning the gap. The CDR3 sequence: CASSPGHSNTEAFF. The CDR3 region has the DNA TGTGCCAGCAGCCCGGGACATTCGAACACTGAAGCTTTCTTT.

V gene TRBV28 combines with J gene TRBJ1-2, with a tentative D call TRBD1 (6 bases). V was trimmed by 7 bases and J by 3 bases, leaving 15 bases between them. Germline V lookup: CDR1 MDHEN, CDR2 SYDVKM. The CDR3 spans 14 residues. Here the CDR3 DNA reads TGTGCCAGCAAACGGAGGGGGGCAGACTATGGCTACACCTTC. Its protein is CASKRRGADYGYTF.

The table lists this clonotype with a few counts. V is TRBV19 and J is TRBJ1-5; possibly TRBD1 for D (5 bases). The V end was cut by 5 bases, the J end by 7 bases, with 18 bases between. CDR1 and CDR2 from the germline V gene are LNHDA and SQIVND (reference sequence). CDR3 length: 15 amino acids. The CDR3 sequence is CASSSTTAYSQPQHF. The CDR3 DNA follows: TGTGCCAGTAGTTCGACGACAGCCTACTCGCAGCCCCAGCATTTT.

This clonotype was found many times. The V call is TRBV12-3 or TRBV12-4, the J call TRBJ1-5; 9 bases are shared with TRBD1. The CDR3 has 12 amino acids. Trimming removed 10 bases from V and 4 bases from J; junction bases left unmatched: 2. The CDR3 spells CANGQGNQPQHF. CDR3 DNA sequence: TGTGCCAACGGACAGGGGAATCAGCCCCAGCATTTT.

This clonotype was counted between two and nine times. V usage is TRBV9 and J usage is TRBJ2-5; TRBD2 matches 13 bases. The CDR3 sequence is 17 residues long. Per the germline V gene, CDR1 is SGDLS and CDR2 is YYNGEE. J lost 2 bases, V lost 0 bases, and 4 bases had no gene match. The CDR3 DNA reads TGTGCCAGCAGCGTAGGCGGGACTAGCGGGGAACAAGAGACCCAGTACTTC. Translating it yields CASSVGGTSGEQETQYF.

This sequence joins TRBV28 and TRBJ2-7; D gene uncertain. Germline CDR1 reads MDHEN; CDR2 reads SYDVKM. The CDR3 covers 12 residues. Trimming left V 1 base short and J 11 bases short, with 12 bases between. The CDR3: CASSLLTDLKYF. The CDR3 DNA reads TGTGCCAGCAGTTTATTGACGGATCTGAAGTACTTC. Full variable domain (outside the CDR3, taken from reference TRBV28 and TRBJ2-7): DVKVTQSSRYLVKRTGEKVFLECVQDMDHENMFWYRQDPGLGLRLIYFSYDVKMKEKGDIPEGYSVSREKKERFSLILESASTNQTSMYLCASSLLTDLKYFGPGTRLTVT.

This clonotype was counted many times. The genes are TRBV28 and TRBJ2-5; D unclear. Trimming left V 6 bases short and J 5 bases short, with 13 bases between. This CDR3 has 13 amino acids. Germline lookup yields CDR1 MDHEN and CDR2 SYDVKM. DNA for the CDR3: TGTGCCAGCAGGGGGAACACAGTTGAGACCCAGTACTTC. Its translation: CASRGNTVETQYF.

This clonotype was seen repeatedly, ten times or more. The genes are TRBV27 and TRBJ2-2; 7 nucleotides align to TRBD2. J was trimmed by 3 bases and V by 4 bases; bases with no gene match: 8. Germline V gene lookup returns CDR1 MNHEY and CDR2 SMNVEV (reference sequence). The CDR3 is 16 residues long. In nucleotides, the CDR3 is TGTGCCAGCAGTTCTTGGCTCGCGGGGGACACCGGGGAGCTGTTTTTT. It encodes CASSSWLAGDTGELFF.

The CDR3 region is CASGLGGRTGELFF. The CDR3 nucleotides are TGTGCTAGTGGTCTCGGTGGGAGGACCGGGGAGCTGTTTTTT. The rearrangement joins TRBV12-5 to TRBJ2-2; weak D call: TRBD2 (6 bases). Trimming took 5 bases from V and 5 from J, leaving 12 bases between them. Germline lookup yields CDR1 LGHNT and CDR2 FRNRAP. This CDR3 comprises 14 residues.

This clonotype was seen once. The chain couples TRBV12-3 or TRBV12-4 to TRBJ2-5; 9 bases map to TRBD2. The V gene end was trimmed by 1 base and the J gene end by 0 bases; junction bases not matched to a gene: 3. This CDR3 contains 16 residues. The CDR3 loop is CASSLGSGGNQETQYF. For the CDR3, the DNA is TGTGCCAGCAGTTTAGGTAGCGGGGGAAACCAAGAGACCCAGTACTTC.

CDR3 DNA sequence: TGTGCCACCAGCGAGATTAGAGAGTCGAACACTGAAGCTTTCTTT. Residues: CATSEIRESNTEAFF. The rearrangement links TRBV15 to TRBJ1-1; no clear D gene. The length of the CDR3 is 15 residues. Trimming left V 5 bases short and J 1 base short, with 14 bases between. Germline CDR1 reads LNHNV; CDR2 reads YYDKDF (reference sequence).

This clonotype has ten or more counts. The rearrangement links TRBV6-1 to TRBJ1-5; D possibly corresponds to TRBD1 (6 bases). Trimming stripped 6 bases from V and 4 bases from J, with 13 bases between. The germline gives CDR1 MNHNS, CDR2 SASEGT. The CDR3 has 14 residues. This CDR3 is CASRRQVLNQPQHF. DNA for the CDR3: TGTGCCAGCAGGAGACAGGTTTTGAATCAGCCCCAGCATTTT.

This clonotype came up a few times. The CDR3 here is CASSSSDYNEQFF. The CDR3 nucleotides read TGTGCCAGCAGCTCGTCAGACTACAATGAGCAGTTCTTC. The gene calls are TRBV13 and TRBJ2-1; D is undetermined. Germline CDR1 and CDR2: PRHDT and FYEKMQ (reference sequence). The CDR3 totals 13 residues. V lost 4 bases to trimming and J lost 3 bases, with 7 bases between them. The full variable domain, completed using reference TRBV13 and TRBJ2-1, is AAGVIQSPRHLIKEKRETATLKCYPIPRHDTVYWYQQGPGQDPQFLISFYEKMQSDKGSIPDRFSAQQFSDYHSELNMSSLELGDSALYFCASSSSDYNEQFFGPGTRLTVL.

This clonotype has a count of ten or more. The J gene is TRBJ1-5, the V gene TRBV6-5, with 7 bases lining up with TRBD1. CDR1 is MNHEY and CDR2 is SVGAGI in the germline V gene. The CDR3 is made up of 15 amino acids. J was trimmed by 4 bases and V by 2 bases; bases with no gene match: 5. CDR3 loop: CASSYGRGENQPQHF. As DNA, the CDR3 is TGTGCCAGCAGTTACGGCAGGGGGGAGAATCAGCCCCAGCATTTT.

This clonotype was recorded many times. The chain combines TRBV20-1 with TRBJ2-5; D is undetermined. Per the germline V gene, CDR1 is DFQATT and CDR2 is SNEGSKA (reference sequence). CDR3 length: 12 amino acids. V shed 3 bases and J shed 6 bases, with 11 bases lying between them. DNA of the CDR3: TGCAGTGCTAGGGTTCTAGTAAAGACCCAGTACTTC. Translating gives CSARVLVKTQYF.

A remark on this clonotype: A much larger clone is a single base away; this may be a read error. The rearrangement uses TRBV12-3 or TRBV12-4 and TRBJ1-1; D unclear. Trimming took off 2 bases at V and 4 bases at J, with 5 bases between the two ends. The CDR3 has 12 amino acids. The CDR3 DNA follows: TGTGCCAGCAGTTTATGGGTCACTGAAGCTTTCTTT. Translating gives CASSLWVTEAFF.

This clonotype was seen ten or more times. This chain joins TRBV2 and TRBJ2-5; no firm D call. From germline, CDR1 is SNHLY and CDR2 FYNNEI. The ends were cut back, 7 bases at V and 5 bases at J, with 11 bases in the middle. The CDR3 covers 12 residues. The CDR3 nucleotides read TGTGCCAGCACTCTCCTCGGGGAGACCCAGTACTTC. Its protein product is CASTLLGETQYF.